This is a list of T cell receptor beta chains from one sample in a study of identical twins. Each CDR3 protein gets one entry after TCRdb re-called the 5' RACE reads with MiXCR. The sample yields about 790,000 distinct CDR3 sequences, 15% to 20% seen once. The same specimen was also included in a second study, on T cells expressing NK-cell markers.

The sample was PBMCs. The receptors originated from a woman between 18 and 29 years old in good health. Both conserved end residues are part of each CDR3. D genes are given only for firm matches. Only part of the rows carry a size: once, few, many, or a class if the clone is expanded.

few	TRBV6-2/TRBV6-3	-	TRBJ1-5	CASSGLRRDNQPQHF	TGTGCCAGCAGCGGTCTACGGCGGGACAATCAGCCCCAGCATTTT
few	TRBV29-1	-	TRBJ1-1	CSVESQAANTEAFF	TGCAGCGTTGAAAGTCAGGCTGCGAACACTGAAGCTTTCTTT
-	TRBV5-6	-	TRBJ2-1	CASSLGAEKEQFF	TGTGCCAGCAGCTTGGGGGCCGAAAAGGAGCAGTTCTTC
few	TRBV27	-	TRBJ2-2	CASSPRAGGPGELFF	TGTGCCAGCAGTCCCCGGGCAGGAGGGCCCGGGGAGCTGTTTTTT
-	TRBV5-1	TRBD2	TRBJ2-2	CASSEAGGNTGELFF	TGCGCCAGCAGTGAAGCGGGGGGGAACACCGGGGAGCTGTTTTTT
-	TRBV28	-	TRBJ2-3	CASGPGLLSDTQYF	TGTGCCAGCGGCCCAGGGCTCCTCTCAGATACGCAGTATTTT
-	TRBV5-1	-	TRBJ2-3	CASSLGTTYTDTQYF	TGCGCCAGCAGCTTGGGGACTACCTACACAGATACGCAGTATTTT
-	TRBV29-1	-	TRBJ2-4	CSVENFKNIQYF	TGCAGCGTTGAGAACTTCAAAAACATTCAGTACTTC
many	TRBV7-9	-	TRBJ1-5	CASSLEGGQPQHF	TGTGCCAGCAGCTTAGAGGGGGGTCAGCCCCAGCATTTT
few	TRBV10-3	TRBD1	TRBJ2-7	CAIRPSTGVSYEQYF	TGTGCCATCAGACCATCGACAGGGGTGTCCTACGAGCAGTACTTC
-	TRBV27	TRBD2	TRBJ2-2	CASSRGTSGRSGELFF	TGTGCCAGCAGCCGCGGGACTAGCGGGAGAAGCGGGGAGCTGTTTTTT
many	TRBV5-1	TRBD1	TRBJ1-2	CASSYGQGYGYTF	TGCGCCAGCAGCTACGGACAGGGCTATGGCTACACCTTC
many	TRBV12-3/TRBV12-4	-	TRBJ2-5	CASSRLARETQYF	TGTGCCAGCAGTCGTCTAGCGAGGGAGACCCAGTACTTC
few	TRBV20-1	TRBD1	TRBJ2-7	CSARDREKVYEQYF	TGCAGTGCTAGGGACAGGGAAAAGGTCTACGAGCAGTACTTC
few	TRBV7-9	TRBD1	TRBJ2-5	CASSQDRGTQETQYF	TGTGCCAGCAGCCAGGACAGGGGGACGCAAGAGACCCAGTACTTC
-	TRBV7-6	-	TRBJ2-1	CASSPKREVYNEQFF	TGTGCCAGCAGCCCGAAGAGAGAGGTCTACAATGAGCAGTTCTTC
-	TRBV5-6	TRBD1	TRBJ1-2	CASKQQGANGYTF	TGTGCCAGCAAACAACAGGGGGCCAATGGCTACACCTTC
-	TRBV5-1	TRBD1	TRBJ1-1	CASSLVGQGTEAFF	TGCGCCAGCAGCTTGGTAGGACAGGGCACTGAAGCTTTCTTT
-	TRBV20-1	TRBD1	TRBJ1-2	CSAPSRDRLYGYTF	TGCAGTGCTCCATCCCGGGACAGGCTCTATGGCTACACCTTC
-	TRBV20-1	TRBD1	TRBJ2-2	CSARSVGGQGTNTGKLFF	TGCAGTGCTAGAAGCGTTGGTGGACAGGGGACGAACACCGGGAAGCTGTTTTTT
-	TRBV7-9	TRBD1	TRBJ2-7	CASSLAEGTGRFF	TGTGCCAGCAGCTTAGCGGAAGGGACAGGGAGATTCTTC
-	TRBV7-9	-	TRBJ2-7	CASSLGFAAHEQYF	TGTGCCAGCAGCTTAGGTTTCGCGGCACACGAGCAGTACTTC
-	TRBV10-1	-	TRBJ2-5	CASSSNQAQETQYF	TGCGCCAGCAGTTCAAACCAGGCCCAGGAGACCCAGTACTTC
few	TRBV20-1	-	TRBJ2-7	CSARDQVEQYF	TGCAGTGCTCGTGACCAAGTAGAGCAGTACTTC
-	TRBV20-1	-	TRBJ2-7	CSANSVAYEQYF	TGCAGTGCCAACTCGGTCGCCTACGAGCAGTACTTC
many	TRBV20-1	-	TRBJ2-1	CSALLSGYNEQFF	TGCAGTGCTTTGCTCAGCGGGTACAATGAGCAGTTCTTC
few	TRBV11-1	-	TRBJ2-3	CASSPGQRGGGPDTQYF	TGTGCCAGCAGCCCCGGCCAGAGAGGGGGAGGGCCAGATACGCAGTATTTT
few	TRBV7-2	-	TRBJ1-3	CASSLVGVSGNTIYF	TGTGCCAGCAGCTTAGTGGGGGTATCTGGAAACACCATATATTTT
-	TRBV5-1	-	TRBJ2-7	CASSLGSLDWSTYEQYF	TGCGCCAGCAGCTTGGGATCTTTGGACTGGAGTACCTACGAGCAGTACTTC
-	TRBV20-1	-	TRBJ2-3	CSARPSMEGDSDTQYF	TGCAGTGCTAGGCCTTCCATGGAGGGAGATTCAGATACGCAGTATTTT
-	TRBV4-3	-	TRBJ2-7	CASSQDGTRGEQYF	TGCGCCAGCAGCCAAGATGGCACCAGGGGCGAGCAGTACTTC
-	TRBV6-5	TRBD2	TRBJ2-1	CASSSLAGAGDEQFF	TGTGCCAGCAGTTCCTTAGCGGGAGCGGGAGATGAGCAGTTCTTC
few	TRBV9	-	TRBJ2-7	CASSVHYSSYEQYF	TGTGCCAGCAGCGTACACTACAGCTCGTACGAGCAGTACTTC
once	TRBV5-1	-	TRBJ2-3	CASSLPAGSSTDTQYF	TGCGCCAGCAGCTTACCAGCGGGCTCTAGCACAGATACGCAGTATTTT
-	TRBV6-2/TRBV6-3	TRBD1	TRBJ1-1	CASSPGQGRMNTEAFF	TGTGCCAGCAGCCCGGGACAGGGGCGCATGAACACTGAAGCTTTCTTT
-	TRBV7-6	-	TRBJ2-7	CASSLSEGEQYF	TGTGCCAGCAGCTTGTCTGAGGGCGAGCAGTACTTC
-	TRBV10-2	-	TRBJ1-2	CASSDSGVIGYTF	TGCGCCAGCAGTGATTCGGGGGTCATCGGCTACACCTTC
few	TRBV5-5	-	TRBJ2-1	CASSWRTAYNEQFF	TGTGCCAGCAGCTGGCGGACAGCCTACAATGAGCAGTTCTTC
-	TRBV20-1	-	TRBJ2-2	CSARVSRNTGELFF	TGCAGTGCTAGAGTCTCGCGAAACACCGGGGAGCTGTTTTTT
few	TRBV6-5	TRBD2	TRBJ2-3	CASSYGGLAGMDTQYF	TGTGCCAGCAGTTACGGAGGACTAGCGGGGATGGATACGCAGTATTTT
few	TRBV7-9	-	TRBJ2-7	CASSPAGWGEQYF	TGTGCCAGCAGCCCGGCAGGGTGGGGCGAGCAGTACTTC